The clone carrying this T cell receptor (beta chain) was picked up many times. This beta chain was picked up by a library intended for alpha chains and is off target, so its count carries little meaning. Time point meaning: blood taken at disease recurrence. Sequencing covered unsorted whole RNA taken from tumor, nontumor lung or frozen PBMC. This sample is drawn from a study of spatial heterogeneity in lung cancer. Study-wide context: Upon disease recurrence, some blood samples were collected, and the median time to first recurrence was around 350 days.

V lost 5 bases and J lost 7; bases outside the gene matches: 10. Per the germline V gene, CDR1 is SGHTA and CDR2 is FQGNSA. The CDR3 runs 15 residues. TCR cDNA molecules were tagged individually, and each one carried a unique molecular identifier. Each CDR3 protein gets one entry after TCRdb re-called the 5' RACE reads with MiXCR. Found here are around 10,000 distinct CDR3 sequences, around 3.9% of them singletons; the top ten hold 15% to 20%. The rearrangement uses TRBV7-2 and TRBJ2-4; the match to TRBD1 covers 8 bases. This specimen consisted of PBMCs, obtained at recurrence. The clonotype comes from a female donor with early-stage non-small cell lung cancer. The CDR3 DNA follows: TGTGCCAGCAGCATCCGGGGACAGGTCGGGAACATTCAGTACTTC. This translates into CASSIRGQVGNIQYF.